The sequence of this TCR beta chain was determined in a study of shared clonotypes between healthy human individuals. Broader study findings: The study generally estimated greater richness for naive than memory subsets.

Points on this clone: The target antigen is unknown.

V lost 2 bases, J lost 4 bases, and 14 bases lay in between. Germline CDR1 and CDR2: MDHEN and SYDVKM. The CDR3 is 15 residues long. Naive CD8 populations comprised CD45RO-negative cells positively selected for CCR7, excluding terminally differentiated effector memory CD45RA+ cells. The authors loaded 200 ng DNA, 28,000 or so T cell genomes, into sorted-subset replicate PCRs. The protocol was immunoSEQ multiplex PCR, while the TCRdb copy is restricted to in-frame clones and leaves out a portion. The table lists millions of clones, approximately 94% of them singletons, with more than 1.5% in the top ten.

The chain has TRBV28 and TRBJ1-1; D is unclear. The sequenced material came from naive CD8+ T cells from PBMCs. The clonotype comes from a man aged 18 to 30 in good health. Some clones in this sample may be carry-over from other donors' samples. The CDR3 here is CASSLGPGRVTEAFF. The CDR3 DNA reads TGTGCCAGCAGTTTAGGTCCGGGAAGGGTCACTGAAGCTTTCTTT.